Following are 13 T cell receptor beta chains from one sample sequenced in a study of immune evolution from preneoplasia to lung adenocarcinoma. The assay was immunoSEQ multiplex PCR, and TCRdb's table has in-frame clones only and misses some. The table lists over 4,000 clones, about three quarters of them singletons, with approximately 9.7% in the top ten. The sequencing sample was made of FFPE minimally invasive lung adenocarcinoma tissue. Source of these receptors: a person aged 60-80 years with lung adenocarcinoma.

By its share, this clone is medium-sized (0.01 to 0.1%). The chain combines TRBV6-5 with TRBJ2-5; no clear D. Trimming took off 6 bases at V and 5 bases at J, with 16 bases between the two ends. CDR3 size: 14 residues. The V gene's germline CDR1 is MNHEY and CDR2 SVGAGI. CDR3 region: CASSTPRLEETQYF. CDR3 DNA: TGTGCCAGCAGCACCCCGAGGTTGGAGGAGACCCAGTACTTC.

On this clone itself: One end of the junction is discordant with germline, which a read error may explain. This sequence joins TRBV7-9 and TRBJ2-7; 9 nucleotides line up with TRBD2. Germline V gives CDR1 SEHNR, CDR2 FQNEAQ (reference sequence). The CDR3 totals 13 residues. The chain's CDR3 is CASAGLAPYEQCF. The CDR3 nucleotides read TGTGCCAGCGCCGGACTAGCGCCTTACGAGCAGTGCTTC.

This sequence joins TRBV19 and TRBJ2-1; D is undetermined. CDR3 length: 13 residues. The germline V and J ends were trimmed by 5 bases and 7 bases, with 12 bases remaining between them. Germline assignment: CDR1 LNHDA and CDR2 SQIVND (reference sequence). CDR3 coding DNA: TGTGCCAGTAGTGGTACCGGTAGAAATGAGCAGTTCTTC. Translated: CASSGTGRNEQFF.

The chain couples TRBV30 to TRBJ1-1, with a tentative D call TRBD1 (6 bases). CDR3 size: 13 residues. V lost 4 bases, J lost 4 bases, and 13 bases lay in between. Germline lookup yields CDR1 GTSNPN and CDR2 SVGIG (reference sequence). CDR3 loop: CAWNREGGTEAFF. CDR3 nucleotides: TGTGCCTGGAACAGGGAAGGGGGCACTGAAGCTTTCTTT.

This clone was recorded only once. V and J are TRBV27 and TRBJ2-2; 9 bases match TRBD2. V lost 4 bases and J lost 4; bases outside the gene matches: 7. The CDR3 contains 16 residues. CDR1 and CDR2 from the germline V gene are MNHEY and SMNVEV (reference sequence). The CDR3 sequence: CASSSWTSEGTGELFF. The DNA for the CDR3 is TGTGCCAGCAGTTCATGGACTAGCGAAGGCACCGGGGAGCTGTTTTTT.

The rearrangement links TRBV19 to TRBJ2-4; 8 bases match TRBD1. Germline CDR1 is LNHDA and CDR2 is SQIVND (reference sequence). V shed 5 bases, J shed 1 base, and the junction held 7 bases outside the gene matches. This CDR3 has 16 residues. The DNA for the CDR3 is TGTGCCAGTAGTCCCCAGGGGGCCCTCGCCAAAAACATTCAGTACTTC. Its translation: CASSPQGALAKNIQYF.

The V and J genes are TRBV19 and TRBJ1-4; D uncertain. Germline CDR1 and CDR2: LNHDA and SQIVND (reference sequence). The length of the CDR3 is 15 residues. Between the trimmed V and J ends, which lost 2 bases and 0 bases, there was a span of 7 bases. CDR3 loop: CASSITRPTNEKLFF. CDR3 nucleotide sequence: TGTGCCAGTAGTATAACCAGACCAACTAATGAAAAACTGTTTTTT.

CDR3 sequence: CASSLEGPGLKNEQFF. The CDR3 nucleotides read TGCGCCAGCAGCTTGGAGGGTCCAGGGTTGAAAAATGAGCAGTTCTTC. The chain is built from TRBV5-1 and TRBJ2-1; maybe TRBD1 (5 bases). The germline V and J ends were trimmed by 0 bases and 7 bases, with 17 bases remaining between them. The CDR3 is 16 residues long. The germline V gene has CDR1 SGHRS and CDR2 YFSETQ.

The chain employs TRBV2 and TRBJ2-2, with a tentative D call TRBD2 (6 bases). Germline values: CDR1 SNHLY, CDR2 FYNNEI. CDR3 length: 15 amino acids. V lost 2 bases and J 0 bases, leaving 7 bases between the germline ends. The CDR3: CASSERGTNTGELFF. The CDR3 nucleotides read TGTGCCAGCAGTGAACGCGGGACGAACACCGGGGAGCTGTTTTTT.

The chain links TRBV7-8 to TRBJ2-7; D gene ambiguous. Germline lookup yields CDR1 SGHVS and CDR2 FQNEAQ. Deletions cut 5 bases from V and 6 bases from J, with 11 bases between. The CDR3 consists of 12 residues. In DNA form, the CDR3 reads TGTGCCAGCAGCGAGGTAGGGCTCGAGCAGTACTTC. Amino acids: CASSEVGLEQYF.

This clone was counted between two and nine times. This chain links TRBV7-7 with TRBJ2-3; TRBD2 matches at 13 bases. Unmatched junction bases numbered 4, after V lost 4 bases and J lost 6 bases. The V gene's germline CDR1 is SSHAT and CDR2 FNYEAQ (reference sequence). CDR3 length: 15 residues. The CDR3 protein is CASSYGLAGADTQYF. Written as DNA, the CDR3 is TGTGCCAGCAGCTACGGACTAGCGGGAGCCGATACGCAGTATTTT. Using reference TRBV7-7 and TRBJ2-3 for the parts outside the CDR3, the full variable domain is GAGVSQSPRYKVTKRGQDVTLRCDPISSHATLYWYQQALGQGPEFLTYFNYEAQPDKSGLPSDRFSAERPEGSISTLTIQRTEQRDSAMYRCASSYGLAGADTQYFGPGTRLTVL.

This clone was seen only once. The chain uses TRBV6-4 and TRBJ1-5; D not certain. In germline, CDR1 is MRHNA, CDR2 SNTAGT. Trimming left V 0 bases short and J 1 base short, with 4 bases between. This CDR3 is 14 amino acids long. For the CDR3, the DNA is TGTGCCAGCAGTGACTCAGGAAGCAATCAGCCCCAGCATTTT. Translated, it gives CASSDSGSNQPQHF.

This clone is categorized as large. The chain carries TRBV9 and TRBJ1-3; D is undetermined. Trimming removed 0 bases at V and 0 bases at J, with 13 bases between. Germline V gene sequence: CDR1 SGDLS, CDR2 YYNGEE. This CDR3 is built from 17 residues. CDR3 nucleotides: TGTGCCAGCAGCGTAGAGACATGGGCTGACTCTGGAAACACCATATATTTT. The encoded protein is CASSVETWADSGNTIYF.